The following is a T cell receptor (beta chain) sequence with its context. As yet, its antigen is unknown. Assay: immunoSEQ multiplex PCR; the TCRdb copy retains only in-frame clones and omits some. The sample records 90,000 or so clones, more than 85% being singletons. The data belong to a study of OX40 agonist ivuxolimab in advanced cancers. Overall study: The study gave patients intravenous ivuxolimab at 0.01 to 10 mg/kg every 2 weeks. Prior anti-PD-1, anti-PD-L1 or anti-CTLA-4 therapy was allowed; approximately 41% had some.

General study points: The antigens recognized by the expanded peripheral T cells, that is their antigen specificity, were not determined.

This CDR3 comprises 14 residues. Trimming shortened V by 6 bases and J by 1 base, and 13 bases separated the two germline ends. The germline V gene encodes CDR1 SQVTM and CDR2 ANQGSEA. Sequences were derived from CD4+ or CD8+ T cells sorted from blood, sampled in a trial of the OX40 agonist ivuxolimab. The receptor's source is an adult with an advanced solid tumor such as melanoma, head and neck, liver or kidney cancer. The V call is TRBV29-1, the J call TRBJ2-1; D is perhaps TRBD1 (6 bases). CDR3 amino acids: CSVPVGASYNEQFF. For the CDR3, the DNA is TGCAGCGTACCGGTGGGGGCTTCCTACAATGAGCAGTTCTTC.